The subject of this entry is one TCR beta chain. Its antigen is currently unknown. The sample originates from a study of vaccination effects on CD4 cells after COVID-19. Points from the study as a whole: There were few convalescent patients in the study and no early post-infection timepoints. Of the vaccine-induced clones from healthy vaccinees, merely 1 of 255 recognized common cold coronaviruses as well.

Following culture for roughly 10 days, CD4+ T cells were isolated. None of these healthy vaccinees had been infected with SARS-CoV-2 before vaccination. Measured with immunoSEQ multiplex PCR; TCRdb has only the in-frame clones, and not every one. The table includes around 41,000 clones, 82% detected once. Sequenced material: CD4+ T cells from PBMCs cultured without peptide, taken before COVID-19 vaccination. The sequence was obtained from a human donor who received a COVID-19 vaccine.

The CDR3 sequence is CASSYQGNTEAFF. The CDR3 DNA is TGTGCCAGCAGTTACCAGGGGAACACTGAAGCTTTCTTT. V is TRBV6-5 and J is TRBJ1-1, with a weak D call TRBD1 (5 bases). Deletions cut 2 bases from V and 1 base from J, with 5 bases between. This CDR3 has 13 residues. Germline values: CDR1 MNHEY, CDR2 SVGAGI.